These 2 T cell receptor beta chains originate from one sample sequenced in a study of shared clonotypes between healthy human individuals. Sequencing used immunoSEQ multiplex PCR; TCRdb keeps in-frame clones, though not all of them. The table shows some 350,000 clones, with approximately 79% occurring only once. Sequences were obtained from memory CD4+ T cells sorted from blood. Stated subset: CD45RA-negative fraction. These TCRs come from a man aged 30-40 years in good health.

CDR3 protein: CASSLLAGAVFGANVLTF. CDR3 nucleotides: TGCGCCAGCAGCTTGTTAGCCGGGGCAGTCTTTGGGGCCAACGTCCTGACTTTC. This chain joins TRBV5-1 and TRBJ2-6, with D tentatively TRBD1 or TRBD2 (5 bases each). Germline-derived CDR1 and CDR2 are SGHRS and YFSETQ. Trimming took 1 base from V and 3 from J, leaving 17 bases between them. The CDR3 is 18 amino acids.

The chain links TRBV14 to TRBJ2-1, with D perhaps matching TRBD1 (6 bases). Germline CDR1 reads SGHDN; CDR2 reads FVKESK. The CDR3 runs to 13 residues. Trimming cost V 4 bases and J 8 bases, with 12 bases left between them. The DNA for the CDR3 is TGTGCCAGCAGCCGCGGACAGTCCGATGAGCAGTTCTTC. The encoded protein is CASSRGQSDEQFF. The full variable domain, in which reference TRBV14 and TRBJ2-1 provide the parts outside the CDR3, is EAGVTQFPSHSVIEKGQTVTLRCDPISGHDNLYWYRRVMGKEIKFLLHFVKESKQDESGMPNNRFLAERTGGTYSTLKVQPAELEDSGVYFCASSRGQSDEQFFGPGTRLTVL.